The 24 T cell receptor beta chains listed next were all sequenced from one sample in a study of CD8 T cells in Susac syndrome. Roughly 0.45 to 1 ug RNA was reverse transcribed with random hexamers. MiXCR was run by TCRdb on the immunoSEQ multiplex PCR reads, yielding one entry per CDR3 protein. Of 400,000 or so distinct CDR3 sequences in the sample, more than 80% are singletons; the top ten hold under 0.15%. The sequenced material came from CD8+ T cells from PBMCs. These receptors came from a human donor with multiple sclerosis.

The CDR3 DNA reads as TGTGCCAGCAGACGGCCCTCTAGACACAATGAGCAGTTCTTC. Translating it yields CASRRPSRHNEQFF. The chain uses TRBV28 and TRBJ2-1; no definite D call. The germline CDR1 and CDR2 sequences are MDHEN and SYDVKM. The length of the CDR3 is 14 residues. The V gene lost 6 bases and the J gene lost 5 bases, with 14 bases spanning the gap. Combining the CDR3 with reference TRBV28 and TRBJ2-1 gives the whole variable domain DVKVTQSSRYLVKRTGEKVFLECVQDMDHENMFWYRQDPGLGLRLIYFSYDVKMKEKGDIPEGYSVSREKKERFSLILESASTNQTSMYLCASRRPSRHNEQFFGPGTRLTVL.

The chain carries TRBV30 and TRBJ1-3; the D is unclear. The V end was cut by 4 bases, the J end by 0 bases, with 13 bases between. This CDR3 comprises 15 residues. CDR1 is GTSNPN, CDR2 SVGIG, per germline (reference sequence). Here the CDR3 DNA reads TGTGCCTGGACCCCGGACTTGAGCTCTGGAAACACCATATATTTT. The encoded protein is CAWTPDLSSGNTIYF.

In its sample, this clonotype was seen a few times. The chain links TRBV12-3 or TRBV12-4 to TRBJ1-5; 8 nucleotides align to TRBD1. The ends lost 10 bases at V and 0 bases at J; junction bases unmatched: 5. The CDR3 is 14 residues long. CDR3 loop: CATRQGNSNQPQHF. The CDR3, as DNA: TGTGCCACCCGACAGGGGAATAGCAATCAGCCCCAGCATTTT.

The genes are TRBV5-6 and TRBJ1-1; unclear D gene. The CDR3 length is 15 residues. Trimming took 0 bases from V and 1 from J, leaving 10 bases between them. Germline CDR1 SGHDT, CDR2 YYEEEE. This chain's CDR3 is CASSLAWGGNTEAFF. In DNA, the CDR3 is TGTGCCAGCAGCTTGGCTTGGGGAGGGAACACTGAAGCTTTCTTT.

This chain connects TRBV7-6 to TRBJ1-2; 8 positions match TRBD1. CDR1 SGHVS and CDR2 FNYEAQ come from the germline V gene. With V trimmed by 2 bases and J by 4 bases, 6 bases remained unmatched. The CDR3 length is 15 residues. In DNA form, the CDR3 reads TGTGCCAGCAGCTTAACAACAGGGGGGACCTATGGCTACACCTTC. It codes for CASSLTTGGTYGYTF.

This clonotype occurred once. The rearrangement uses TRBV5-1 and TRBJ2-3; 7 bases line up with TRBD1. Germline CDR1 and CDR2: SGHRS and YFSETQ. The CDR3 has 15 amino acids. The V segment lost 5 bases and the J segment 3 bases; nucleotides outside the gene matches: 9. The CDR3: CASRSPLQGTDTQYF. The CDR3 coding sequence is TGCGCCAGCAGATCCCCTCTACAGGGGACAGATACGCAGTATTTT.

The DNA for the CDR3 is TGTGCCAGCAGCTTGGCTACATTTCCTGAAGCTTTCTTT. Translation: CASSLATFPEAFF. This chain joins TRBV5-5 and TRBJ1-1; D gene unclear. Germline CDR1 is SGHKS and CDR2 is YYEKEE (reference sequence). The length of the CDR3 is 13 residues. Deletions cut 0 bases from V and 6 bases from J, with 9 bases between.

The J gene is TRBJ2-7, the V gene TRBV5-1; 10 positions match TRBD1. Per the germline V gene, CDR1 is SGHRS and CDR2 is YFSETQ. After removal of 4 bases from V and 3 bases from J, the junction contained 7 bases not matched to a gene. The length of the CDR3 is 15 residues. The CDR3 protein is CASSGGQGESYEQYF. CDR3 bases: TGCGCCAGCAGCGGAGGACAGGGGGAAAGCTACGAGCAGTACTTC. Supplemented by reference TRBV5-1 and TRBJ2-7, the full variable domain reads KAGVTQTPRYLIKTRGQQVTLSCSPISGHRSVSWYQQTPGQGLQFLFEYFSETQRNKGNFPGRFSGRQFSNSRSEMNVSTLELGDSALYLCASSGGQGESYEQYFGPGTRLTVT.

The V call is TRBV28, the J call TRBJ2-3, with 8 bases identical to TRBD1. J lost 4 bases, V lost 3 bases, and 3 bases had no gene match. The CDR3 length is 14 residues. Germline CDR1 is MDHEN and CDR2 is SYDVKM. The CDR3 here is CASSLEDRADTQYF. The DNA for the CDR3 is TGTGCCAGCAGTTTGGAGGACAGGGCAGATACGCAGTATTTT.

The chain recombines TRBV7-2 with TRBJ2-7; 11 bases align to TRBD2. The germline gives CDR1 SGHTA, CDR2 FQGNSA. J lost 0 bases, V lost 3 bases, and 1 base had no gene match. The CDR3 extends over 15 amino acids. The CDR3 DNA reads TGTGCCAGCAGCTTGACTAGCGGGAACTCCTACGAGCAGTACTTC. This translates into CASSLTSGNSYEQYF. The full variable domain, its missing parts supplied by reference TRBV7-2 and TRBJ2-7, is GAGVSQSPSNKVTEKGKDVELRCDPISGHTALYWYRQSLGQGLEFLIYFQGNSAPDKSGLPSDRFSAERTGGSVSTLTIQRTQQEDSAVYLCASSLTSGNSYEQYFGPGTRLTVT.

J is TRBJ1-1 and V is TRBV5-1; TRBD1 might be the D (6 bases). V dropped 3 bases and J dropped 3 bases, with 12 bases sitting between them. There are 14 residues in the CDR3. CDR1 and CDR2 from the germline V gene are SGHRS and YFSETQ. The CDR3 nucleotides are TGCGCCAGCAGCTCGGGGGAGGGGGACACTGAAGCTTTCTTT. Translated, it gives CASSSGEGDTEAFF.

V is TRBV3-1 and J is TRBJ2-7, with no clear D. Germline V gene data show CDR1 as LGHDT and CDR2 as YNNKEL (reference sequence). The CDR3 has 14 amino acids. V was shortened by 0 bases and J by 3 bases, with 9 bases between the two germline ends. CDR3 residues: CASSQDRNLYEQYF. The CDR3 DNA is TGTGCCAGCAGCCAAGATCGGAACCTCTACGAGCAGTACTTC.

The chain couples TRBV27 to TRBJ2-1; D remains unclear. V gave up 0 bases and J gave up 8 bases, with 14 bases separating them. This CDR3 spans 15 amino acids. From germline, CDR1 is MNHEY and CDR2 SMNVEV (reference sequence). In DNA form, the CDR3 reads TGTGCCAGCAGTTTATCTCCCGGAAGGGTCGATGAGCAGTTCTTC. It is translated as CASSLSPGRVDEQFF.

The chain links TRBV6-6 to TRBJ2-7; D possibly corresponds to TRBD2 (5 bases). This CDR3 contains 14 residues. The germline V and J ends were trimmed by 5 bases and 0 bases, with 11 bases remaining between them. In germline, CDR1 is MNHNY, CDR2 SVGAGI (reference sequence). In DNA form, the CDR3 reads TGTGCCAGCAGTCAACTCGGGGACTCCTACGAGCAGTACTTC. It codes for CASSQLGDSYEQYF.

The chain joins TRBV29-1 to TRBJ2-6, with no clear D. The CDR3 spans 16 residues. The germline gives CDR1 SQVTM, CDR2 ANQGSEA. V was pared by 5 bases and J by 0 bases, with 14 bases between. CDR3 sequence: CSVLDGPNSGANVLTF. CDR3 bases: TGCAGCGTTCTTGATGGACCGAACTCTGGGGCCAACGTCCTGACTTTC.

The V and J genes are TRBV7-9 and TRBJ2-3; D remains ambiguous. Germline lookup yields CDR1 SEHNR and CDR2 FQNEAQ (reference sequence). V lost 0 bases and J 10 bases, leaving 17 bases between the germline ends. This CDR3 region has 15 residues. In DNA form, the CDR3 reads TGTGCCAGCAGCTTAGCGCCGGCGGTGCCTAATTCGCAGTATTTT. It specifies CASSLAPAVPNSQYF.

The gene calls are TRBV29-1 and TRBJ2-7; D unclear. The CDR3 contains 12 residues. The V gene's germline CDR1 is SQVTM and CDR2 ANQGSEA. Trimming removed 5 bases from V and 5 bases from J, with 13 bases in between. The CDR3 bases are TGCAGCGTTCTTCTCTCGTGGGACGAGCAGTACTTC. This sequence encodes CSVLLSWDEQYF.

The chain joins TRBV5-6 to TRBJ1-6; no reliable D call. Trimming took 3 bases from V and 8 from J, leaving 15 bases between them. The CDR3 spans 15 residues. CDR1 SGHDT and CDR2 YYEEEE come from the germline V gene. The CDR3 nucleotides are TGTGCCAGCAGCTCCCGGACCGAGCTGGATTCACCCCTCCACTTT. Its translation: CASSSRTELDSPLHF.

The chain is built from TRBV19 and TRBJ2-7, with D tentatively TRBD2 (7 bases). Germline V gene data show CDR1 as LNHDA and CDR2 as SQIVND (reference sequence). There are 12 residues in the CDR3. V lost 5 bases, J lost 5 bases, and 10 bases lay in between. CDR3 residues: CASSGGGDEQYF. CDR3 nucleotides: TGTGCCAGTAGTGGAGGGGGGGACGAGCAGTACTTC.

The gene calls are TRBV30 and TRBJ2-2; TRBD1 matches 10 bases. The V gene's germline CDR1 is GTSNPN and CDR2 SVGIG (reference sequence). This CDR3 spans 15 amino acids. V was pared by 0 bases and J by 6 bases, with 4 bases of the junction left unmatched. CDR3 residues: CAWSVRDRGPGELFF. DNA of the CDR3: TGTGCCTGGAGTGTAAGGGACAGGGGTCCCGGGGAGCTGTTTTTT.

V is TRBV30 and J is TRBJ2-1, with D possibly TRBD2 on 6 matching bases. CDR3 size: 14 residues. In germline, CDR1 is GTSNPN, CDR2 SVGIG (reference sequence). Trimming shortened V by 3 bases and J by 0 bases, and 9 bases separated the two germline ends. CDR3 amino acids: CAWSGTPSYNEQFF. In nucleotides, the CDR3 is TGTGCCTGGAGCGGGACTCCCTCCTACAATGAGCAGTTCTTC.

CDR3 DNA: TGTGCCAGCAGTCCAGGGGGACTAGCGGACTACAATGAGCAGTTCTTC. Protein product: CASSPGGLADYNEQFF. This rearrangement joins TRBV6-1 to TRBJ2-1; 11 nucleotides line up with TRBD2. CDR3 length: 16 residues. Germline V gives CDR1 MNHNS, CDR2 SASEGT. V trimming: 5 bases; J trimming: 3 bases; junction bases outside the gene matches: 6.

The chain couples TRBV30 to TRBJ1-1, with D possibly being TRBD1 (5 bases). The V end was cut by 6 bases, the J end by 11 bases, with 22 bases between. The CDR3 runs 13 residues. Germline V gene data show CDR1 as GTSNPN and CDR2 as SVGIG (reference sequence). The DNA for the CDR3 is TGTGCCTGCCTGGAGTATGCGGGGGGGGTTGCTTTCTTT. Its translation is CACLEYAGGVAFF. Based on the CDR3 plus reference TRBV30 and TRBJ1-1, the full variable domain is SQTIHQWPATLVQPVGSPLSLECTVEGTSNPNLYWYRQAAGRGLQLLFYSVGIGQISSEVPQNLSASRPQDRQFILSSKKLLLSDSGFYLCACLEYAGGVAFFGQGTRLTVV.

This rearrangement joins TRBV7-9 to TRBJ1-6, with TRBD1 identical over 8 bases. The CDR3 runs 13 residues. Unmatched junction bases numbered 4, after V lost 5 bases and J lost 10 bases. Germline V gene lookup returns CDR1 SEHNR and CDR2 FQNEAQ (reference sequence). CDR3 in DNA: TGTGCCAGCAGCACGACAGGGGTATCACCCCTCCACTTT. Amino acids: CASSTTGVSPLHF.